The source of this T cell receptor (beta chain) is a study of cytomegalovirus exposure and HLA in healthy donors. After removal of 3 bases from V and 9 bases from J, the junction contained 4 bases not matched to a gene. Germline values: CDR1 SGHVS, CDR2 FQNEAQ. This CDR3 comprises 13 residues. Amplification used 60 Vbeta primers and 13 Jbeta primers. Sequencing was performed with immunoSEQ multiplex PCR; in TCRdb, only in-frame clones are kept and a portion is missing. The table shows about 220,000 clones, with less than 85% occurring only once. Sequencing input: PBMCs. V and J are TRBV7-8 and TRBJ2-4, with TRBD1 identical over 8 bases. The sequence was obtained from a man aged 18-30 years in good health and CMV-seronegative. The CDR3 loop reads CASSLDREGIQYF. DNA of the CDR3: TGTGCCAGCAGCTTGGACAGGGAAGGCATTCAGTACTTC.